A selection of T cell receptor beta chains follows, all from one sample in a study of T cell responses to AZD1222 COVID-19 vaccine. Assay: immunoSEQ multiplex PCR; the TCRdb copy retains only in-frame clones and omits some. The repertoire holds around 200,000 clones, 85% to 90% seen once, with about 0.53% in the top ten. The sample here was peripheral blood, taken on day 0 of AZD1222 vaccination. The receptors were sampled from an adult in good health. CDR3s include the opening cysteine and the closing phenylalanine or tryptophan. Only some rows state a clone size, as once, few, many or a class for expanded clones.

J gene: TRBJ2-7; clone size: once; V gene: TRBV4-1; CDR3 protein: CASAGTGEPYEQYF
J gene: TRBJ1-6; clone size: -; V gene: TRBV7-8; CDR3 protein: CASSSPPNSPLHF
J gene: TRBJ2-1; clone size: -; V gene: TRBV5-8; CDR3 protein: CASSSWTGSSYNEQFF
J gene: TRBJ1-2; clone size: once; V gene: TRBV9; CDR3 protein: CASSVADATYYGYTF
J gene: TRBJ1-6; clone size: -; V gene: TRBV9; CDR3 protein: CASSVGADSPLHF
J gene: TRBJ2-5; clone size: -; V gene: TRBV4-3; CDR3 protein: CASSQDSSQETQYF
J gene: TRBJ1-6; clone size: -; V gene: TRBV7-8; CDR3 protein: CASSPRAPTRSSYNSPLHF
J gene: TRBJ2-7; clone size: -; V gene: TRBV28; CDR3 protein: CASSSRTSGSLDEQYF
J gene: TRBJ2-5; clone size: -; V gene: TRBV27; CDR3 protein: CASSFEGAWQETQYF
J gene: TRBJ2-5; clone size: -; V gene: TRBV6-5; CDR3 protein: CASSEGGTQYF
J gene: TRBJ1-6; clone size: -; V gene: TRBV28; CDR3 protein: CASTPPSEGNSPLHF
J gene: TRBJ2-7; clone size: -; V gene: TRBV7-2; CDR3 protein: CASSPGGAREQYF
J gene: TRBJ2-7; clone size: -; V gene: TRBV28; CDR3 protein: CASSLPALLVEQYF
J gene: TRBJ2-1; clone size: -; V gene: TRBV10-3; CDR3 protein: CAIKGASGGHPPSYNEQFF
J gene: TRBJ2-6; clone size: -; V gene: TRBV7-9; CDR3 protein: CASSRHRVSGANVLTF
J gene: TRBJ2-4; clone size: -; V gene: TRBV28; CDR3 protein: CASSRGIAKNIQYF
J gene: TRBJ1-1; clone size: -; V gene: TRBV5-1; CDR3 protein: CASSLERVRTEAFF
J gene: TRBJ2-3; clone size: -; V gene: TRBV9; CDR3 protein: CASSEASGAGGPTDTQYF
J gene: TRBJ2-1; clone size: -; V gene: TRBV6-1; CDR3 protein: CASSEWAGSSYNEQFF
J gene: TRBJ2-2; clone size: -; V gene: TRBV18; CDR3 protein: CASSPPGAPNTGELFF
J gene: TRBJ1-5; clone size: once; V gene: TRBV11-2; CDR3 protein: CASSQGTDFNQPQHF
J gene: TRBJ1-3; clone size: -; V gene: TRBV19; CDR3 protein: CASSFAIGNTIYF
J gene: TRBJ2-3; clone size: -; V gene: TRBV7-9; CDR3 protein: CASSFPAGGTDTQYF
J gene: TRBJ2-7; clone size: -; V gene: TRBV20-1; CDR3 protein: CSAPGVYEQYF
J gene: TRBJ2-4; clone size: -; V gene: TRBV7-2; CDR3 protein: CASSPLNIQYF
J gene: TRBJ2-1; clone size: -; V gene: TRBV9; CDR3 protein: CASSADLPSYNEQFF
J gene: TRBJ2-7; clone size: -; V gene: TRBV19; CDR3 protein: CASSDRDAYEQYF
J gene: TRBJ2-2; clone size: -; V gene: TRBV13; CDR3 protein: CASSGSRGGELFF
J gene: TRBJ1-1; clone size: -; V gene: TRBV10-3; CDR3 protein: CAISAGTSYTEAFF
J gene: TRBJ2-2; clone size: -; V gene: TRBV7-3; CDR3 protein: CASSPASGSRTGELFF
J gene: TRBJ2-2; clone size: -; V gene: TRBV28; CDR3 protein: CASSATVGELFF
J gene: TRBJ2-7; clone size: -; V gene: TRBV4-1; CDR3 protein: CASSPRGLEPSFEQYF
J gene: TRBJ1-1; clone size: -; V gene: TRBV5-4; CDR3 protein: CASSAVRGALSHTEAFF
J gene: TRBJ1-6; clone size: -; V gene: TRBV7-9; CDR3 protein: CASSPPGDSNSPLHF
J gene: TRBJ2-1; clone size: -; V gene: TRBV7-8; CDR3 protein: CATKDPGGWGNEQFF
J gene: TRBJ2-3; clone size: -; V gene: TRBV9; CDR3 protein: CASRGEGQHTDTQYF
J gene: TRBJ2-7; clone size: -; V gene: TRBV27; CDR3 protein: CASSFSSSYEQYF
J gene: TRBJ1-3; clone size: -; V gene: TRBV9; CDR3 protein: CASSGTAGNTIYF
J gene: TRBJ2-1; clone size: -; V gene: TRBV7-8; CDR3 protein: CASSTGLAGGNEQFF
J gene: TRBJ1-6; clone size: -; V gene: TRBV5-4; CDR3 protein: CASSLGGDSPLHF
J gene: TRBJ1-2; clone size: -; V gene: TRBV3-1/TRBV3-2; CDR3 protein: CASSQELGTAYGYTF
J gene: TRBJ2-5; clone size: -; V gene: TRBV9; CDR3 protein: CASSIAGGGETQYF
J gene: TRBJ2-2; clone size: -; V gene: TRBV4-3; CDR3 protein: CASSQEGRGHGELFF
J gene: TRBJ2-1; clone size: -; V gene: TRBV5-5; CDR3 protein: CASSLAASGSYNEQFF
J gene: TRBJ2-2; clone size: -; V gene: TRBV12-5; CDR3 protein: CASGFIGGIDTGELFF
J gene: TRBJ1-5; clone size: -; V gene: TRBV6-5; CDR3 protein: CASSYSSAISNQPQHF
J gene: TRBJ2-4; clone size: -; V gene: TRBV2; CDR3 protein: CAGRGLAKNIQYF
J gene: TRBJ2-7; clone size: once; V gene: TRBV7-3; CDR3 protein: CASSLSADRGYEQYF